The source of this TCR beta chain is a study of blood T cell repertoires in COVID-19. Across the study: Samples taken during acute and convalescent COVID-19 were collected in the United States, Italy and Spain. T cells, B-cell-depleted T cells, or PBMCs provided the cDNA or gDNA that served as material.

CDR1 LNHDA and CDR2 SQIVND come from the germline V gene (reference sequence). Trimming left V 3 bases short and J 6 bases short, with 9 bases between. The CDR3 covers 12 residues. Original data processing: From reference gene primer amplification, estimates of nucleated cell counts were derived. Measured with immunoSEQ multiplex PCR; TCRdb has only the in-frame clones, and not every one. Clonal size and the V and J genes are those of that table, whereas D and trimming came from the DNA. The table records 100,000 to 150,000 clones, roughly 80% of them present only once. This rearrangement joins TRBV19 to TRBJ2-7; D unresolved. Material for sequencing was peripheral blood. This clonotype was obtained from a woman in her fifties or sixties with acute or convalescent COVID-19. As DNA, the CDR3 is TGTGCCAGTAGTATTTTCCGAGGCGAGCAGTACTTC. Translated: CASSIFRGEQYF.